Listed here is a single T cell receptor (beta chain). Antigen unknown. Amplification used 60 Vbeta primers and 13 Jbeta primers. Generated by immunoSEQ multiplex PCR, the TCRdb table keeps only in-frame clones and is missing some. The data show about 200,000 clones, 70% to 80% seen once. The data were taken from a study of cytomegalovirus exposure and HLA in healthy donors. Study-level findings and limits: Some V segments, including TRBV6-2 and TRBV6-3, were excluded as indistinguishable.

The length of the CDR3 is 13 residues. V was pared by 9 bases and J by 7 bases, with 18 bases between. From germline, CDR1 is MNHNY and CDR2 SVGAGI (reference sequence). This TCR was sampled from a woman aged 25 to 39 in good health and CMV-seronegative. Sequences were obtained from PBMCs. This chain uses TRBV6-6 with TRBJ1-1; D call uncertain. In DNA form, the CDR3 reads TGTGCCAGTGCCTTCGGAGGGAAGGGTGAAGCTTTCTTT. Translating it yields CASAFGGKGEAFF.